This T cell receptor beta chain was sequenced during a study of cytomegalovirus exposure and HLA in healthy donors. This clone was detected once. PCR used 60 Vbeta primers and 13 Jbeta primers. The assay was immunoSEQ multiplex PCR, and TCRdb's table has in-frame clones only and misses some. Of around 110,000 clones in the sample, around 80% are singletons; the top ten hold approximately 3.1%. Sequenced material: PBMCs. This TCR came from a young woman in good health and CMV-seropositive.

This CDR3 is CAIHNPESGGTETQYF. The CDR3 DNA reads as TGTGCCATCCATAACCCCGAAAGTGGCGGGACGGAGACCCAGTACTTC. The chain is built from TRBV10-3 and TRBJ2-5; D possibly corresponds to TRBD2 (6 bases). CDR1 is ENHRY and CDR2 is SYGVKD in the germline V gene. V gave up 8 bases and J gave up 5 bases, with 24 bases separating them. There are 16 residues in the CDR3.